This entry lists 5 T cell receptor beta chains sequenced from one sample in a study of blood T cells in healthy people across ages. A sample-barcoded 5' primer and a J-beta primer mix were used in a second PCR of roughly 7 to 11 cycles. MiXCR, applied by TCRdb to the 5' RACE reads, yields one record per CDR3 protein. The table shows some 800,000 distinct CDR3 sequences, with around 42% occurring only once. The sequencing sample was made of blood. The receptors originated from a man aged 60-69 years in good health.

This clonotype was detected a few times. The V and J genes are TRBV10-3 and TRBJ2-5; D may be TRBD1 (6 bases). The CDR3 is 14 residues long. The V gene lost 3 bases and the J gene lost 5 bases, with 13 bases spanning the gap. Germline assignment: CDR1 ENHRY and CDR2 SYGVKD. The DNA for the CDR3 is TGTGCCATCAGTGAACTAGGGGGACGGGAGACCCAGTACTTC. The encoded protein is CAISELGGRETQYF.

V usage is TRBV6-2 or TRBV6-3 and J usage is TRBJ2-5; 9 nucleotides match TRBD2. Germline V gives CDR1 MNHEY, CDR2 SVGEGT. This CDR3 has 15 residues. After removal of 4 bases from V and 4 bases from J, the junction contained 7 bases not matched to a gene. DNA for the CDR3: TGTGCCAGCAGTTCGGCTAGCGGGGCCGGAGAGACCCAGTACTTC. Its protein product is CASSSASGAGETQYF.

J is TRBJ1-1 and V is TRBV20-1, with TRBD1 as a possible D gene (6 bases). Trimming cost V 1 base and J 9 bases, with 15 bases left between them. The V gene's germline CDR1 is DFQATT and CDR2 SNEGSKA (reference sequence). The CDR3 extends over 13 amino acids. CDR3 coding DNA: TGCAGTGCTAGAGGGGGGCCCGCTCCAAAAGCTTTCTTT. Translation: CSARGGPAPKAFF.

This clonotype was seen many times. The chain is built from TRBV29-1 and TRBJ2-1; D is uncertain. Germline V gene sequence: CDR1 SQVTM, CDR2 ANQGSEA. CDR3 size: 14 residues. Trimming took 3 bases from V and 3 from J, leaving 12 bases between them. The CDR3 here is CSVEVGKDYNEQFF. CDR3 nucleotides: TGCAGCGTTGAGGTGGGGAAGGACTACAATGAGCAGTTCTTC.

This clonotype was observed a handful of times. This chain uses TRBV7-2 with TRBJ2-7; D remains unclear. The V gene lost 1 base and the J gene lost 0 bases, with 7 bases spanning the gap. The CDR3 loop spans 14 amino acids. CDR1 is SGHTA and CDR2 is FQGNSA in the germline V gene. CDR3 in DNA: TGTGCCAGCAGCTTAGTCGTGCCCTCCTACGAGCAGTACTTC. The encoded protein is CASSLVVPSYEQYF.